The clone carrying this T cell receptor (beta chain) has just one count. Antigen: not known. PCR used 60 Vbeta primers and 13 Jbeta primers. Method: immunoSEQ multiplex PCR; TCRdb's copy keeps in-frame clones and lacks some. The sample shows under 200,000 clones, approximately 80% of them seen only once. This record comes from a study of cytomegalovirus exposure and HLA in healthy donors. Study-wide context: Samples from HLA-typed donors yielded around 85 million unique TCRs in an early data release. Notes on the study in general: Donors were assumed by presence/absence analyses to have roughly uniform sequencing depth. It is likely that the observed cluster of highly shared sequence variants was a sequencing artifact.

Germline trimming cut 0 bases from V and 4 bases from J; bases unmatched to any gene: 3. The germline gives CDR1 SGHNT, CDR2 YYREEE (reference sequence). CDR3 length equals 15 residues. This chain connects TRBV5-4 to TRBJ2-5, with 10 bases fitting TRBD2. The origin of this receptor is a woman aged 45-60 years in good health and CMV-seronegative. What was sequenced was PBMCs. The CDR3 DNA is TGTGCCAGCAGCTTGGCTAGCGGGGGAGGAGAGACCCAGTACTTC. This codes for CASSLASGGGETQYF.